This entry is about one T cell receptor beta chain. Its target is not known. Germline V gene lookup returns CDR1 WSHSY and CDR2 SAAADI. Trimming at V came to 2 bases and at J to 5 bases, leaving 7 bases not matched to a gene. The CDR3 is 16 amino acids. Repertoires were generated with immunoSEQ multiplex PCR, while TCRdb's copy carries only in-frame clones and drops some. Among 30,000 to 40,000 clones listed, 85% to 90% were seen once. This sample stems from a study of T cells in localized non-small cell lung cancer. Findings and caveats of the study: Adjacent lung tissue had a median around 50 of the top 100 clones found in the tumor. Heterogeneity remains possible, as sequencing covered one tumor region only. Overall survival was longer when the density of T cells in the blood was higher.

J is TRBJ2-2 and V is TRBV10-2, with TRBD1 identical over 8 bases. The receptor comes from a man aged 40 to 69 with stage I lung adenocarcinoma. This material consisted of peripheral blood, taken before any cancer treatment. The CDR3 sequence: CASSEAAGGRTGELFF. The CDR3 bases are TGCGCCAGCAGTGAGGCGGCAGGGGGCAGAACCGGGGAGCTGTTTTTT.